These 19 T cell receptor beta chains share one sample of origin, sequenced in a study of T cell changes during pregnancy in multiple sclerosis. Assay: immunoSEQ multiplex PCR; the TCRdb copy retains only in-frame clones and omits some. The sample consists of just under 65,000 clones, 95% to 97% of them appearing once. Material: CD8+ T cells from peripheral blood mononuclear cells, obtained after pregnancy. The receptors originated from a female donor with multiple sclerosis, enrolled in a pregnancy study.

The genes are TRBV25-1 and TRBJ2-2, with TRBD1 matching over 9 bases. The germline V gene has CDR1 MGHDK and CDR2 SYGVNS. The CDR3 sequence is 14 residues long. CDR3: CATQGASNTGELFF. The CDR3 region has the DNA TGTGCTACACAGGGGGCGTCGAACACCGGGGAGCTGTTTTTT.

J is TRBJ2-7 and V is TRBV27; D is possibly TRBD1 (5 bases). The CDR3 covers 13 residues. V lost 4 bases and J lost 0, with 7 bases in between. Germline V gene lookup returns CDR1 MNHEY and CDR2 SMNVEV (reference sequence). Written as DNA, the CDR3 is TGTGCCAGCAGTTCGACAGCCTCCTACGAGCAGTACTTC. Translation gives CASSSTASYEQYF.

J is TRBJ2-2 and V is TRBV28; perhaps TRBD1 as D (6 bases). Germline V gene lookup returns CDR1 MDHEN and CDR2 SYDVKM. CDR3 size: 18 residues. V was trimmed by 4 bases and J by 0 bases, leaving 18 bases between them. The CDR3 region is CASSSLLGTFANTGELFF. The CDR3 nucleotides read TGTGCCAGCAGTTCACTACTCGGGACATTCGCGAACACCGGGGAGCTGTTTTTT.

This clone was seen just once. J is TRBJ2-2 and V is TRBV29-1, with TRBD2 matching 12 bases. The V segment lost 5 bases and the J segment 7 bases; nucleotides outside the gene matches: 8. Per germline, CDR1 SQVTM and CDR2 ANQGSEA. The CDR3 spans 15 residues. The CDR3 bases are TGCAGCGTTTACCTAGCGGGAGGGCCGGGCGGGGAGCTGTTTTTT. It translates to CSVYLAGGPGGELFF.

The chain couples TRBV7-9 to TRBJ2-7; 9 bases fit TRBD2. CDR1 SEHNR and CDR2 FQNEAQ come from the germline V gene (reference sequence). CDR3 length equals 13 residues. After removal of 8 bases from V and 2 bases from J, the junction contained 4 bases not matched to a gene. The CDR3 nucleotides read TGTGCCAGCCGCGGGGGGGAAGCCTACGAGCAGTACTTC. Its translation is CASRGGEAYEQYF.

J is TRBJ2-3 and V is TRBV28; 9 bases match TRBD1. Germline CDR1 is MDHEN and CDR2 is SYDVKM. This CDR3 comprises 15 residues. V lost 4 bases, J lost 4 bases, and 6 bases stayed unmatched. In DNA form, the CDR3 reads TGTGCCAGCAGTTCGCCGGGACAGGGCTCAGATACGCAGTATTTT. Translation: CASSSPGQGSDTQYF. Full variable domain (rest looked up from reference TRBV28 and TRBJ2-3): DVKVTQSSRYLVKRTGEKVFLECVQDMDHENMFWYRQDPGLGLRLIYFSYDVKMKEKGDIPEGYSVSREKKERFSLILESASTNQTSMYLCASSSPGQGSDTQYFGPGTRLTVL.

This chain joins TRBV5-1 and TRBJ2-7; D ambiguous. Between the trimmed V and J ends, which lost 1 base and 3 bases, there was a span of 11 bases. The CDR3 length is 14 residues. Germline lookup yields CDR1 SGHRS and CDR2 YFSETQ. CDR3 sequence (DNA): TGCGCCAGCAGCTTGCCGTCCGGAGACTACGAGCAGTACTTC. Residues: CASSLPSGDYEQYF.

The chain is built from TRBV30 and TRBJ2-7; TRBD1 matches 12 bases. Per germline, CDR1 GTSNPN and CDR2 SVGIG (reference sequence). The CDR3 spans 14 residues. The V and J ends lost 3 bases and 7 bases, in that order; junction bases with no gene match: 7. This CDR3 is CAWSEGQGAVEQYF. CDR3 nucleotides: TGTGCCTGGAGCGAGGGACAGGGGGCGGTTGAGCAGTACTTC.

J is TRBJ2-7 and V is TRBV28; 7 bases fit TRBD2. Trimming cost V 4 bases and J 5 bases; bases outside gene matches: 23. The V gene's germline CDR1 is MDHEN and CDR2 SYDVKM. This CDR3 comprises 19 residues. Here the CDR3 reads CASSSPLSGEGQTPHEQYF. In DNA, the CDR3 is TGTGCCAGCAGTTCCCCCCTGAGCGGGGAGGGCCAAACGCCTCACGAGCAGTACTTC.

The chain carries TRBV19 and TRBJ1-3; D uncertain. The germline V gene has CDR1 LNHDA and CDR2 SQIVND (reference sequence). The V end lost 5 bases, the J end lost 0 bases, and 14 bases lay between the germline ends. The CDR3 runs to 16 residues. Written as DNA, the CDR3 is TGTGCCAGTAGTGAGTGGGCGTTTAGCTCTGGAAACACCATATATTTT. This translates into CASSEWAFSSGNTIYF.

The chain employs TRBV28 and TRBJ2-2; no firm D call. This CDR3 is 14 amino acids long. CDR1 is MDHEN, CDR2 SYDVKM, per germline. V was shortened by 3 bases and J by 4 bases, with 9 bases between the two germline ends. The CDR3 protein is CASSFRQATGELFF. CDR3 DNA sequence: TGTGCCAGCAGTTTTCGTCAGGCCACCGGGGAGCTGTTTTTT.

This sequence joins TRBV5-5 and TRBJ1-1; 9 positions agree with TRBD1. V shed 0 bases and J 7 bases; nucleotides not matched to a gene: 10. Germline CDR1 reads SGHKS; CDR2 reads YYEKEE (reference sequence). The CDR3 is made up of 16 amino acids. The CDR3, as DNA: TGTGCCAGCAGCTTGGCCGATGAACAGGGGGCGAGTGAAGCTTTCTTT. This sequence encodes CASSLADEQGASEAFF.

The chain combines TRBV30 with TRBJ2-5; 8 nucleotides agree with TRBD2. The CDR3 totals 14 residues. CDR1 is GTSNPN and CDR2 is SVGIG in the germline V gene (reference sequence). The V and J ends lost 5 bases and 2 bases, in that order; junction bases with no gene match: 7. CDR3 in amino acids: CAWQTTSGQETQYF. The CDR3 DNA reads as TGTGCCTGGCAGACAACTAGCGGACAAGAGACCCAGTACTTC.

V gene TRBV5-8 combines with J gene TRBJ2-1, with a tentative D call TRBD1 (6 bases). The germline V and J ends were trimmed by 9 bases and 9 bases, with 19 bases remaining between them. Germline V gives CDR1 SGHTS, CDR2 YDEGEE. The CDR3 totals 13 residues. The CDR3 loop reads CATPAGQGSEQFF. The CDR3 nucleotides read TGTGCCACCCCAGCAGGCCAGGGGAGTGAGCAGTTCTTC.

V is TRBV29-1 and J is TRBJ2-3; D might be TRBD1 (5 bases). CDR1 and CDR2 (germline): SQVTM, ANQGSEA. CDR3 length equals 13 residues. Trimming took off 4 bases at V and 2 bases at J, with 10 bases between the two ends. The CDR3 here is CSVVGHFTDTQYF. The CDR3 DNA is TGCAGCGTTGTGGGGCACTTCACAGATACGCAGTATTTT.

The chain uses TRBV5-6 and TRBJ2-7; 7 bases align to TRBD2. Germline V gene lookup returns CDR1 SGHDT and CDR2 YYEEEE. J lost 6 bases, V lost 4 bases, and 4 bases had no gene match. The CDR3 is 12 amino acids. CDR3 sequence (DNA): TGTGCCAGCAGCCTGGGACTAAGCGAGCAGTACTTC. Translated, it gives CASSLGLSEQYF.

The CDR3 region has the DNA TGCGCCACGTATAGCGCGTCTATAATTGACAATGAGCAGTTCTTC. Amino acids: CATYSASIIDNEQFF. The chain joins TRBV10-2 to TRBJ2-1; a weak D match, TRBD2 (5 bases). V lost 10 bases, J lost 5 bases, and 21 bases lay in between. Germline CDR1 WSHSY, CDR2 SAAADI. CDR3 length equals 15 residues.

The chain joins TRBV6-5 to TRBJ1-2; 9 positions match TRBD1. Unmatched junction bases numbered 4, after V lost 2 bases and J lost 3 bases. CDR1 MNHEY and CDR2 SVGAGI come from the germline V gene. CDR3 length: 15 residues. The CDR3 loop reads CASSYGWTGDYGYTF. The DNA of the CDR3 is TGTGCCAGCAGTTACGGGTGGACAGGGGACTATGGCTACACCTTC.

V gene TRBV6-5 combines with J gene TRBJ2-7, with 9 bases lining up with TRBD2. Germline V CDR1 and CDR2: MNHEY, SVGAGI. The CDR3 is 13 amino acids. J lost 7 bases, V lost 6 bases, and 7 bases had no gene match. CDR3 in DNA: TGTGCCAGCAGCCCGGGACTAGCCTGGGAGCAGTACTTC. Amino acids: CASSPGLAWEQYF.